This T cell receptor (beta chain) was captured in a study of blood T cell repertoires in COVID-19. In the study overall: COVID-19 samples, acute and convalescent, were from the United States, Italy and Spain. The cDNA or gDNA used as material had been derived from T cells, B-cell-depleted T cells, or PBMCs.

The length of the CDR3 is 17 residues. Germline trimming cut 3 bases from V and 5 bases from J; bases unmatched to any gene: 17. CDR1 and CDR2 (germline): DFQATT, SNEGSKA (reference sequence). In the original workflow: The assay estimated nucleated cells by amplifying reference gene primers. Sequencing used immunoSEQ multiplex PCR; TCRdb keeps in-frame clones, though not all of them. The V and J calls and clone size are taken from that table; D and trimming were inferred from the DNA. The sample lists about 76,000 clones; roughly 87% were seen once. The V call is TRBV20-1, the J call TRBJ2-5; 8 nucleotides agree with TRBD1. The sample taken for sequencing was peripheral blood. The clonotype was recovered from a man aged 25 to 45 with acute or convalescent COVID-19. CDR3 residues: CSASFRGGQGNLETQYF. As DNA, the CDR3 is TGCAGTGCTAGTTTCCGTGGCGGACAGGGCAACCTCGAGACCCAGTACTTC.